This T cell receptor (beta chain) was documented in a study of blood T cell repertoires in COVID-19. The overall study: The United States, Italy and Spain supplied acute and convalescent COVID-19 samples. T cells, B-cell-depleted T cells, or PBMCs provided the cDNA or gDNA that served as material.

Germline assignment: CDR1 SGHRS and CDR2 YFSETQ. V gave up 0 bases and J gave up 4 bases, with 11 bases separating them. The CDR3 length is 15 residues. In the original processing: Researchers report that nucleated cell counts were estimated from reference gene primer amplification. Data came from immunoSEQ multiplex PCR; TCRdb stores just in-frame clones and leaves some out. V, J and clone size reflect that table, while D and trimming were determined from the DNA. The profile shows fewer than 100,000 clones, around 88% of them singletons. The TCR comes from a man aged 60 to 75 with acute or convalescent COVID-19. The chain combines TRBV5-1 with TRBJ2-1; D possibly corresponds to TRBD1 (6 bases). Sequencing input: peripheral blood. The CDR3 DNA sequence: TGCGCCAGCAGCTTGGTGGCAGGGGCTTACAATGAGCAGTTCTTC. Its translation is CASSLVAGAYNEQFF.